Below are 10 T cell receptor beta chains sequenced from a single sample in a study of blood T cell repertoires in COVID-19. The assay was immunoSEQ multiplex PCR, and TCRdb's table has in-frame clones only and misses some. This sample yields approximately 210,000 clones, of which 80% to 90% are seen a single time; approximately 2% belongs to the top ten. The sequenced material came from peripheral blood. Receptors originate from a man aged 30 to 39 who had recovered from COVID-19.

This sequence joins TRBV9 and TRBJ1-1; D gene unclear. Germline lookup yields CDR1 SGDLS and CDR2 YYNGEE. The ends were cut back, 0 bases at V and 1 base at J, with 10 bases in the middle. The CDR3 sequence is 15 residues long. The CDR3 DNA reads as TGTGCCAGCAGCGTAGCTAGTGACGGGAACACTGAAGCTTTCTTT. This gives the protein CASSVASDGNTEAFF.

The chain carries TRBV15 and TRBJ1-1; 7 bases are a match to TRBD1. Looked up from germline, CDR1 is LNHNV and CDR2 is YYDKDF (reference sequence). This CDR3 is 14 amino acids long. The V gene end was trimmed by 5 bases and the J gene end by 3 bases; junction bases not matched to a gene: 6. CDR3 in DNA: TGTGCCACCAGCTTTGGACAGGACTACACTGAAGCTTTCTTT. It yields the protein CATSFGQDYTEAFF.

This clone appeared once. V is TRBV6-5 and J is TRBJ1-2, with TRBD1 matching 8 bases. Unmatched junction bases numbered 4, after V lost 2 bases and J lost 8 bases. The V gene's germline CDR1 is MNHEY and CDR2 SVGAGI. This CDR3 is built from 13 residues. The CDR3 reads CASSYQGAMGYTF. In nucleotides, the CDR3 is TGTGCCAGCAGTTACCAGGGGGCAATGGGCTACACCTTC.

The chain employs TRBV4-2 and TRBJ1-1; 8 bases fit TRBD1. CDR3 length: 14 residues. The germline CDR1 and CDR2 sequences are LGHNA and YNFKEQ. V was pared by 1 base and J by 7 bases, with 5 bases of the junction left unmatched. The CDR3 is CASSQVSGGGEAFF. The CDR3, as DNA: TGTGCCAGCAGCCAAGTTTCAGGGGGCGGTGAAGCTTTCTTT.

V gene TRBV18 combines with J gene TRBJ2-4; 8 bases map to TRBD2. Germline V gene sequence: CDR1 KGHSH, CDR2 LQKENI. This CDR3 is 14 amino acids long. V was clipped by 2 bases and J by 10 bases; unmatched bases: 7. The CDR3 bases are TGTGCCAGCTCACCAACGGGGGGGGCACGAATTCAGTACTTC. It encodes CASSPTGGARIQYF.

J is TRBJ1-6 and V is TRBV19; tentatively, D is TRBD1 (5 bases). The germline V gene encodes CDR1 LNHDA and CDR2 SQIVND (reference sequence). The CDR3 loop spans 16 amino acids. V was clipped by 3 bases and J by 4 bases, with 13 bases between them. The CDR3: CASSIFGQHYNSPLHF. The CDR3 coding sequence is TGTGCCAGTAGTATTTTTGGACAACATTATAATTCACCCCTCCACTTT.

The chain uses TRBV18 and TRBJ1-5, with TRBD1 matching 8 bases. Unmatched junction bases numbered 11, after V lost 5 bases and J lost 5 bases. The CDR3 length is 16 residues. Germline loops: CDR1 KGHSH, CDR2 LQKENI. This CDR3 is CASSSMRTGIDQPQHF. Here the CDR3 DNA reads TGTGCCAGCTCATCGATGCGGACAGGGATAGATCAGCCCCAGCATTTT.

This chain uses TRBV24-1 with TRBJ2-5; D is ambiguous. In germline, CDR1 is KGHDR, CDR2 SFDVKD. V lost 0 bases, J lost 5 bases, and 6 bases lay in between. CDR3 length equals 13 residues. CDR3 sequence (DNA): TGTGCCACCAGTGATTTGCCGGTGGAGACCCAGTACTTC. Translated, it gives CATSDLPVETQYF.

The chain links TRBV25-1 to TRBJ2-1; a possible D gene is TRBD2 (7 bases). V was cut by 5 bases and J by 8 bases, with 22 bases left in between. CDR1 and CDR2 (germline): MGHDK, SYGVNS. This CDR3 contains 16 residues. CDR3 amino acids: CASSQRIGGAVDEQFF. DNA of the CDR3: TGTGCCAGCAGTCAAAGGATTGGGGGGGCTGTCGATGAGCAGTTCTTC.

The chain carries TRBV5-5 and TRBJ2-7; D remains unclear. The CDR3 runs to 12 residues. Germline V gene lookup returns CDR1 SGHKS and CDR2 YYEKEE (reference sequence). V shed 3 bases and J shed 3 bases, with 7 bases lying between them. CDR3 in amino acids: CASSSANYEQYF. In nucleotides, the CDR3 is TGTGCCAGCAGCTCCGCGAACTACGAGCAGTACTTC.